These 26 T cell receptor beta chains share one sample of origin, sequenced in a study of long-term antiretroviral therapy in people with HIV. With survey level as its setting, the immunoSEQ assay was v3.0. TCRdb's table, derived via immunoSEQ multiplex PCR, lists solely in-frame clones and lacks some. This sample has 30,000 or so clones, with approximately 86% found just once. The material was unsorted PBMCs, obtained 3 years after starting antiretroviral therapy. These receptors all come from a man aged 40-49 years with HIV.

The rearrangement links TRBV7-2 to TRBJ1-2; 7 nucleotides line up with TRBD1. Per germline, CDR1 SGHTA and CDR2 FQGNSA. The CDR3 is made up of 14 amino acids. The V segment lost 1 base and the J segment 5 bases; nucleotides outside the gene matches: 4. The CDR3 here is CASSLVGGGYGYTF. DNA of the CDR3: TGTGCCAGCAGCTTAGTAGGGGGCGGTTATGGCTACACCTTC.

The chain links TRBV5-1 to TRBJ2-7, with unresolved D. The V and J ends lost 0 bases and 0 bases respectively, with 10 bases between them. This CDR3 has 15 amino acids. Germline V gene data show CDR1 as SGHRS and CDR2 as YFSETQ. CDR3 nucleotides: TGCGCCAGCAGCTTGGTTGCAGGAGCCTCCTACGAGCAGTACTTC. The encoded protein is CASSLVAGASYEQYF. Looking up the rest from reference TRBV5-1 and TRBJ2-7 gives the full variable domain: KAGVTQTPRYLIKTRGQQVTLSCSPISGHRSVSWYQQTPGQGLQFLFEYFSETQRNKGNFPGRFSGRQFSNSRSEMNVSTLELGDSALYLCASSLVAGASYEQYFGPGTRLTVT.

This chain uses TRBV5-1 with TRBJ1-3, with 7 bases aligning to TRBD1. In germline, CDR1 is SGHRS, CDR2 YFSETQ. The CDR3 is 15 residues long. V dropped 0 bases and J dropped 2; count of bases not matched to a gene: 2. The CDR3 bases are TGCGCCAGCAGCTTGGAGACAGGGCCTGGAAACACCATATATTTT. This codes for CASSLETGPGNTIYF.

This chain links TRBV9 with TRBJ2-1; 11 bases line up with TRBD2. V lost 4 bases to trimming and J lost 2 bases; unmatched junction nucleotides: 2. Germline CDR1 and CDR2: SGDLS and YYNGEE. This CDR3 comprises 15 residues. DNA of the CDR3: TGTGCCAGCAGCCATAGCGGGGGGGCCTACAATGAGCAGTTCTTC. Translating gives CASSHSGGAYNEQFF.

This chain uses TRBV9 with TRBJ2-5; D could derive from TRBD1 or TRBD2 (6 bases each). V shed 7 bases and J shed 5 bases, with 21 bases lying between them. The CDR3 length is 15 residues. The germline V gene has CDR1 SGDLS and CDR2 YYNGEE. CDR3: CASSEGDSHEETQYF. The CDR3 DNA sequence: TGTGCCAGCTCAGAGGGGGACTCGCACGAGGAGACCCAGTACTTC.

This clone was found once. In nucleotides, the CDR3 is TGTGCCATCAGTGAGCTGATGTCGGATACGCAGTATTTT. Its protein is CAISELMSDTQYF. The genes are TRBV10-3 and TRBJ2-3; D is undetermined. V lost 2 bases, J lost 6 bases, and 9 bases lay in between. The CDR3 spans 13 residues. Germline V gene lookup returns CDR1 ENHRY and CDR2 SYGVKD.

This clone was detected only once. The CDR3 loop is CASSLAAGFSYEQYF. Written as DNA, the CDR3 is TGCGCCAGCAGCTTGGCGGCAGGGTTCTCCTACGAGCAGTACTTC. The V call is TRBV5-1, the J call TRBJ2-7; D is perhaps TRBD1 (5 bases). Between the trimmed V and J ends, which lost 0 bases and 0 bases, there was a span of 10 bases. The CDR3 has 15 amino acids. Germline V gives CDR1 SGHRS, CDR2 YFSETQ.

The chain couples TRBV2 to TRBJ1-1, with D unclear. Germline assignment: CDR1 SNHLY and CDR2 FYNNEI. CDR3 length equals 15 residues. Trimming took off 2 bases at V and 1 base at J, with 11 bases between the two ends. CDR3 DNA sequence: TGTGCCAGCAGTGAACATTTGGTGGCGAACACTGAAGCTTTCTTT. Protein product: CASSEHLVANTEAFF.

This clone was observed a single time. The chain couples TRBV11-3 to TRBJ2-7, with 9 nucleotides matching TRBD1. The germline V gene has CDR1 SGHNT and CDR2 YENEEA. V shed 6 bases, J shed 6 bases, and the junction held 9 bases outside the gene matches. The CDR3 runs to 14 residues. CDR3 protein: CASSSGTGRGEQYF. CDR3 DNA sequence: TGTGCCAGCAGTTCCGGGACAGGGCGCGGCGAGCAGTACTTC.

This chain joins TRBV6-1 and TRBJ1-5; unclear D gene. This CDR3 comprises 20 residues. The germline gives CDR1 MNHNS, CDR2 SASEGT. Deletions cut 1 base from V and 0 bases from J, with 22 bases between. The CDR3 reads CASSEVGWADPTLSNQPQHF. In DNA form, the CDR3 reads TGTGCCAGCAGTGAAGTGGGGTGGGCAGACCCCACCCTTAGCAATCAGCCCCAGCATTTT.

The chain is built from TRBV29-1 and TRBJ2-5, with D tentatively TRBD2 (6 bases). The CDR3 spans 14 residues. The V end lost 7 bases, the J end lost 2 bases, and 17 bases lay between the germline ends. Germline values: CDR1 SQVTM, CDR2 ANQGSEA. The CDR3 loop is CSGASGGRQETQYF. CDR3 sequence (DNA): TGCAGCGGGGCTTCTGGGGGGAGACAAGAGACCCAGTACTTC.

This clone was found once. The chain is built from TRBV19 and TRBJ2-7, with TRBD1 matching over 9 bases. The CDR3 covers 16 residues. Unmatched junction bases numbered 12, after V lost 5 bases and J lost 4 bases. Germline V gives CDR1 LNHDA, CDR2 SQIVND (reference sequence). The CDR3: CASSGTGNNGAYEQYF. Written as DNA, the CDR3 is TGTGCCAGTAGTGGGACAGGGAACAACGGGGCTTACGAGCAGTACTTC. Combining the CDR3 with reference TRBV19 and TRBJ2-7 gives the whole variable domain DGGITQSPKYLFRKEGQNVTLSCEQNLNHDAMYWYRQDPGQGLRLIYYSQIVNDFQKGDIAEGYSVSREKKESFPLTVTSAQKNPTAFYLCASSGTGNNGAYEQYFGPGTRLTVT.

The rearrangement links TRBV27 to TRBJ2-1; 11 bases match TRBD2. V lost 6 bases and J lost 3; bases outside the gene matches: 7. The V gene's germline CDR1 is MNHEY and CDR2 SMNVEV (reference sequence). This CDR3 spans 16 amino acids. The CDR3 region has the DNA TGTGCCAGCAGCCGACAGGGGACTAGCGGCTACAATGAGCAGTTCTTC. It specifies CASSRQGTSGYNEQFF.

The rearrangement uses TRBV15 and TRBJ2-2; perhaps TRBD1 as D (7 bases). The ends were cut back, 3 bases at V and 7 bases at J, with 12 bases in the middle. The CDR3 runs 14 residues. CDR1 is LNHNV, CDR2 YYDKDF, per germline (reference sequence). CDR3 DNA: TGTGCCACCAGCAGCGGACAGGAGGGCGGGGAGCTGTTTTTT. Translation: CATSSGQEGGELFF.

The chain recombines TRBV6-1 with TRBJ2-3; 9 bases are a match to TRBD2. The V segment lost 4 bases and the J segment 4 bases; nucleotides outside the gene matches: 9. The CDR3 length is 16 residues. Germline CDR1 is MNHNS and CDR2 is SASEGT. CDR3 amino acids: CASSGEGLAGADTQYF. The CDR3 nucleotides read TGTGCCAGCAGTGGGGAGGGACTAGCAGGAGCAGATACGCAGTATTTT.

CDR3 sequence: CASASLRGNQPQHF. Here the CDR3 DNA reads TGTGCCAGCGCTTCACTAAGGGGGAATCAGCCCCAGCATTTT. The chain employs TRBV6-5 and TRBJ1-5; TRBD1 might be the D (6 bases). Germline CDR1 is MNHEY and CDR2 is SVGAGI. V lost 8 bases to trimming and J lost 4 bases, with 15 bases between them. CDR3 size: 14 residues.

The chain has TRBV14 and TRBJ2-3; D is perhaps TRBD2 (6 bases). The V end was cut by 3 bases, the J end by 2 bases, with 12 bases between. The CDR3 covers 15 residues. The germline V gene encodes CDR1 SGHDN and CDR2 FVKESK. Here the CDR3 DNA reads TGTGCCAGCAGCCAGATCGGGGGACTCACAGATACGCAGTATTTT. Translation gives CASSQIGGLTDTQYF.

The J gene is TRBJ2-1, the V gene TRBV19, with unresolved D. The V end was cut by 8 bases, the J end by 0 bases, with 8 bases between. This CDR3 spans 13 amino acids. Per the germline V gene, CDR1 is LNHDA and CDR2 is SQIVND (reference sequence). The CDR3 nucleotides read TGTGCCAGTTCGGTGGGCTCCTACAATGAGCAGTTCTTC. It specifies CASSVGSYNEQFF.

The chain is built from TRBV6-6 and TRBJ1-2; a possible D gene is TRBD1 (6 bases). V was cut by 2 bases and J by 5 bases, with 12 bases left in between. Germline CDR1 is MNHNY and CDR2 is SVGAGI (reference sequence). This CDR3 is built from 14 residues. The CDR3 DNA sequence: TGTGCCAGCAGTTACCGGGGCCAGGGGTATGGCTACACCTTC. The encoded protein is CASSYRGQGYGYTF.

This chain uses TRBV11-1 with TRBJ2-7; perhaps D is TRBD1 or TRBD2 (6 bases each). The CDR3 has 13 amino acids. Between the trimmed V and J ends, which lost 2 bases and 6 bases, there was a span of 11 bases. The germline CDR1 and CDR2 sequences are SGHAT and FQDESV (reference sequence). This chain's CDR3 is CASSLYREAEQYF. The CDR3 DNA reads TGTGCCAGCAGCTTATACAGGGAGGCCGAGCAGTACTTC.

V is TRBV19 and J is TRBJ2-7; the D gene could be TRBD1 or TRBD2 (5 bases each). V was trimmed by 1 base and J by 6 bases, leaving 22 bases between them. Germline values: CDR1 LNHDA, CDR2 SQIVND (reference sequence). The CDR3 runs to 17 residues. CDR3 residues: CASSIGLGRDGVPEQYF. In DNA, the CDR3 is TGTGCCAGTAGTATAGGCTTGGGACGGGACGGAGTTCCCGAGCAGTACTTC.

The CDR3 DNA is TGCAGCGTTGAAGATCTTTACGGCGGGGGTCGGGGGGGAGATACGCAGTATTTT. Translating gives CSVEDLYGGGRGGDTQYF. V is TRBV29-1 and J is TRBJ2-3, with 8 bases fitting TRBD2. This CDR3 is 18 amino acids long. The trim removed 0 bases at V and 5 bases at J, leaving 16 bases unmatched. Germline V gives CDR1 SQVTM, CDR2 ANQGSEA.

This sequence joins TRBV13 and TRBJ2-3, with a tentative D call TRBD2 (5 bases). The germline V gene encodes CDR1 PRHDT and CDR2 FYEKMQ (reference sequence). The V end lost 5 bases, the J end lost 0 bases, and 12 bases lay between the germline ends. The CDR3 runs 15 residues. Here the CDR3 reads CASSPRTGSTDTQYF. In nucleotides, the CDR3 is TGTGCCAGCAGCCCACGGACGGGGAGCACAGATACGCAGTATTTT.

CDR3 coding DNA: TGCGCCAGCAGCTTGGGTTACAGGGTGGGGGGGACTAAACACAATGAGCAGTTCTTC. Protein sequence: CASSLGYRVGGTKHNEQFF. The V call is TRBV5-1, the J call TRBJ2-1, with a possible D match to TRBD2 (7 bases). The CDR3 extends over 19 amino acids. V was trimmed by 0 bases and J by 5 bases, leaving 24 bases between them. Germline CDR1 and CDR2: SGHRS and YFSETQ. The whole variable domain, remainder taken from reference TRBV5-1 and TRBJ2-1, is KAGVTQTPRYLIKTRGQQVTLSCSPISGHRSVSWYQQTPGQGLQFLFEYFSETQRNKGNFPGRFSGRQFSNSRSEMNVSTLELGDSALYLCASSLGYRVGGTKHNEQFFGPGTRLTVL.

The chain uses TRBV13 and TRBJ2-7, with 9 bases matching TRBD1. V dropped 0 bases and J dropped 7; count of bases not matched to a gene: 4. This CDR3 spans 14 amino acids. The germline gives CDR1 PRHDT, CDR2 FYEKMQ (reference sequence). The CDR3, as DNA: TGTGCCAGCAGCTTAGGACAGGGGGCGAGAGAGCAGTACTTC. Amino acid sequence: CASSLGQGAREQYF.

This sequence joins TRBV7-9 and TRBJ2-1, with TRBD2 matching over 10 bases. Trimming cost V 7 bases and J 2 bases; bases outside gene matches: 8. The CDR3 covers 16 residues. CDR1 and CDR2 from the germline V gene are SEHNR and FQNEAQ (reference sequence). CDR3 nucleotides: TGTGCCAGCAACCAGCCTAGCGGGAGCGCCTACAATGAGCAGTTCTTC. Amino acid sequence: CASNQPSGSAYNEQFF.